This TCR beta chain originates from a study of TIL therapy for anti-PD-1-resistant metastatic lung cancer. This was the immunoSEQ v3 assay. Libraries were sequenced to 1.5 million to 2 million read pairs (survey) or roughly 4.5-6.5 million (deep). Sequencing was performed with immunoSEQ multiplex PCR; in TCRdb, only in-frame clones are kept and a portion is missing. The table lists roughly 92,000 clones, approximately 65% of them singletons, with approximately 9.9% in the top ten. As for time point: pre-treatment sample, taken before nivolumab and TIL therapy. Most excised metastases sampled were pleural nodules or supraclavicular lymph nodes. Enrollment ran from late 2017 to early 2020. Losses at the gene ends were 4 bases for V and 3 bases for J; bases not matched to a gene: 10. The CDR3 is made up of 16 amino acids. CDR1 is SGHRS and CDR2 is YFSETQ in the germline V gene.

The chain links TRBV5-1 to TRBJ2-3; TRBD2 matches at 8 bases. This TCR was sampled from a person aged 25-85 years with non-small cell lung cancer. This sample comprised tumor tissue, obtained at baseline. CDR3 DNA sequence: TGCGCCAGCAGCCTAGTCCGGGTAGCGGGGACAGATACGCAGTATTTT. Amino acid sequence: CASSLVRVAGTDTQYF.